Below, one T cell receptor beta chain is given with its context. Its antigen is not identified. Primers: 60 Vbeta forward and 13 Jbeta reverse. Profiling relied on immunoSEQ multiplex PCR, and the TCRdb table lists in-frame clones only, not all of them. The data contain more than 150,000 clones, about 81% of them seen just once; the ten biggest clones take up approximately 1.4%. These data belong to a study of cytomegalovirus exposure and HLA in healthy donors. Background on the study: Early released data had 80 million or so unique TCRs, all coming from HLA-typed donors. Genetic ancestry analysis placed about 76% of the roughly 400 donors that were genotyped in the Caucasian-associated cluster.

Overall study results and limits: A prior analysis recorded that most TCR beta V segments were productive about 90% or about 30% of the time.

The sample taken for sequencing was PBMCs. This receptor was obtained from a man in his forties or fifties in good health and CMV-seronegative.

DNA for the CDR3: TGTGCCAGCAGCTCCCCACAGGGGGCCTACGAGCAGTACTTC. As protein: CASSSPQGAYEQYF. The J gene is TRBJ2-7, the V gene TRBV11-2; TRBD1 matches 8 bases. V was clipped by 4 bases and J by 2 bases; unmatched bases: 4. From germline, CDR1 is SGHAT and CDR2 FQNNGV. CDR3 length: 14 amino acids.